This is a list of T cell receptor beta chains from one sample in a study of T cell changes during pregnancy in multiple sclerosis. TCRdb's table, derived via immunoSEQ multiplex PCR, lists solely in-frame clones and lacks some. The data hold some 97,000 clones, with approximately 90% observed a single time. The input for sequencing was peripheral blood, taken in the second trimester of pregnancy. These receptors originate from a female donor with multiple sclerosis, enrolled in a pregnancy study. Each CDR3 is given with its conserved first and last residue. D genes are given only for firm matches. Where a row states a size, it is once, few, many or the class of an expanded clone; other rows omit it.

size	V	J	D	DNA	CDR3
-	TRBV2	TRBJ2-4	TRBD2	TGTGCCAGCAGTGAAACATGGCTAGCGGGGGGGCTGTCAGCCAAAAACATTCAGTACTTC	CASSETWLAGGLSAKNIQYF
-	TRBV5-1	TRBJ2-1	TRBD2	TGCGCCAGCAGCTTGGCTAGCGGGAGCAATGAGCAGTTCTTC	CASSLASGSNEQFF
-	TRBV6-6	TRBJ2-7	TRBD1	TGTGCCATCAGGGGACAGGGGGAAACCGAGCAGTACTTC	CAIRGQGETEQYF
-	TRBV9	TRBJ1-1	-	TGTGCCAGCAGCGTAGGGGGGGCGGGGGTAGACACTGAAGCTTTCTTT	CASSVGGAGVDTEAFF
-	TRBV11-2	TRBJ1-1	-	TGTGCCAGCAGTTCCCGGGACACTGAAGCTTTCTTT	CASSSRDTEAFF
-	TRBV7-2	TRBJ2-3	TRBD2	TGTGCCAGCAGCTTCCGTTGGACTAGCGGGGGGGGCCGCACAGATACGCAGTATTTT	CASSFRWTSGGGRTDTQYF
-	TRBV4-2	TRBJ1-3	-	TGTGCCAGCAGCAGGGAGTTTAGAGTCGGCTCTGGAAACACCATATATTTT	CASSREFRVGSGNTIYF
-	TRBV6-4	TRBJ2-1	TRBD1	TGTGCCAGCAGTGACTCGACAGGGGGCTACAATGAGCAGTTCTTC	CASSDSTGGYNEQFF
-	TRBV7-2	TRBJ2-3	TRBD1	TGTGCCAGCAGCGACTGGACAGGGGAATCAGATACGCAGTATTTT	CASSDWTGESDTQYF
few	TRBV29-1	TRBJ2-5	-	TGCAGCGTCGTTTATGGGTCGATCGGAGGGCAAGAGACCCAGTACTTC	CSVVYGSIGGQETQYF
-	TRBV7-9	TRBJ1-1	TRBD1	TGTGCCAGCAGCTCTGGACAGGGGAGGGACACTGAAGCTTTCTTT	CASSSGQGRDTEAFF
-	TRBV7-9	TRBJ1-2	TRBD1	TGTGCCAGCAGCTTAGTACAGGGGCTCTATGGCTACACCTTC	CASSLVQGLYGYTF
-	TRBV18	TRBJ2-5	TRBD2	TGTGCCAGCTCACCACAAGTCAGGGAGGGAGAGACCCAGTACTTC	CASSPQVREGETQYF
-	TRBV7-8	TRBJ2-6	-	TGTGCCAGCAGCCGCGGGGTTAGGGGGGCCAACGTCCTGACTTTC	CASSRGVRGANVLTF
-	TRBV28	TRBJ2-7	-	TGTGCCAGCAGTCCTCCAGGGCGAGACGAGCAGTACTTC	CASSPPGRDEQYF
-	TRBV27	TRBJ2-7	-	TGTGCCAGCAGTTTAAGTCGACAGAGCCTCTCCTACGAGCAGTACTTC	CASSLSRQSLSYEQYF
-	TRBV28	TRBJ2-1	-	TGTGCCAGTACTAACCCACCCGGGAACAATGAGCAGTTCTTC	CASTNPPGNNEQFF
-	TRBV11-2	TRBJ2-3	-	TGTGCCAGCAGCTTAGGGACCCTAGCGCTTAGAACAGATACGCAGTATTTT	CASSLGTLALRTDTQYF
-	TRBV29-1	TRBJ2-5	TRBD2	TGCAGCGTTCGGACTAGCTGGGGAACCCAGTACTTC	CSVRTSWGTQYF
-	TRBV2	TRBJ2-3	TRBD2	TGTGCCTCCGGGGGTAGCGGGAGCACAGATACGCAGTATTTT	CASGGSGSTDTQYF
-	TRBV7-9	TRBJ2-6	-	TGTGCCAGCAGCCCCCTCCCGGGTTCTGGGGCCAACGTCCTGACTTTC	CASSPLPGSGANVLTF
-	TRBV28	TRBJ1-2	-	TGTGCCAGCAGCCCTCCCAGGGGCGAAGTTGGAGGCTACACCTTC	CASSPPRGEVGGYTF
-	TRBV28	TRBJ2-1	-	TGTGCCAGCAGTTCCCTGGCGGGCAGCTCCTACAATGAGCAGTTCTTC	CASSSLAGSSYNEQFF
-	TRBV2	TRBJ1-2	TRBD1	TGTGCCAGCACCGGACAGGGGGCAAATGGCTACACCTTC	CASTGQGANGYTF
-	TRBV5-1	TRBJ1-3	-	TGCGCCAGCAGCTTGAGGGGTTCTGGAAACACCATATATTTT	CASSLRGSGNTIYF
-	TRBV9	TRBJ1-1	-	TGTGCCAGCAGCGTAGCAGGGGTCGACACTGAAGCTTTCTTT	CASSVAGVDTEAFF
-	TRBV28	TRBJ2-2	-	TGTGCCAGCAGTTCAGGGGTTCTGACCGGGGAGCTGTTTTTT	CASSSGVLTGELFF
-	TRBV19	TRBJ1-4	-	TGTGCCACCAACCGCCAGGGTCGGGAAAAACTGTTTTTT	CATNRQGREKLFF
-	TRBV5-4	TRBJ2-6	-	TGTGCCAGCAGTGAGGACACTTTCTCTGGGGCCAACGTCCTGACTTTC	CASSEDTFSGANVLTF
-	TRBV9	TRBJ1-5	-	TGTGCCAGCAGCGTAGATGGGGCCTACGGGCAGCCCCAGCATTTT	CASSVDGAYGQPQHF
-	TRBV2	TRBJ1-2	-	TGTGCCAGCAACGGGCAGGGCCCAGGGTATGGCTACACCTTC	CASNGQGPGYGYTF
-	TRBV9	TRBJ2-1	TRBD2	TGTGCCAGCAGCGGTCCGGGACTAGCGGGAATAAGTGAGCAGTTCTTC	CASSGPGLAGISEQFF